Below are 14 T cell receptor beta chains sequenced from a single sample in a study of blood T cells in healthy people across ages. A second PCR, run for roughly 7 to 11 cycles, used a sample-barcoded 5' primer plus a J-beta primer mix. Using its own MiXCR run on the 5' RACE reads, TCRdb lists one record per CDR3 protein. The data hold about 680,000 distinct CDR3 sequences, with around 48% observed a single time. The sequencing sample was made of blood. These receptors were obtained from a woman aged 55 to 70 in good health.

This clonotype has ten or more counts. At one end the junction does not follow the germline gene, possibly because of a read error. The chain couples TRBV5-1 to TRBJ2-1, with 11 positions matching TRBD1. Germline V gene lookup returns CDR1 SGHRS and CDR2 YFSETQ. This CDR3 contains 15 residues. In DNA form, the CDR3 reads TGTGCCAGCAGCTTAGGGACAGGGGGCTACAATGAGCAGTTCTTC. Its protein is CASSLGTGGYNEQFF.

This clonotype showed up just a few times. V gene TRBV5-1 combines with J gene TRBJ2-6, with D tentatively TRBD1 (6 bases). The V end lost 4 bases, the J end lost 1 base, and 12 bases lay between the germline ends. CDR3 size: 16 residues. The germline V gene encodes CDR1 SGHRS and CDR2 YFSETQ. The CDR3 spells CASSVTGRSGANVLTF. CDR3 DNA sequence: TGCGCCAGCAGCGTGACAGGTCGGTCTGGGGCCAACGTCCTGACTTTC.

The chain uses TRBV29-1 and TRBJ2-1; TRBD2 agrees at 10 bases. This CDR3 is 14 amino acids long. Germline V gene sequence: CDR1 SQVTM, CDR2 ANQGSEA. V was pared by 4 bases and J by 7 bases, with 7 bases of the junction left unmatched. The DNA of the CDR3 is TGCAGCGTTGTAGGGCTAGCGGGAGTTAATGAGCAGTTCTTC. Its protein product is CSVVGLAGVNEQFF.

This clonotype was seen more than once but under ten times. The rearrangement links TRBV7-2 to TRBJ1-5; no reliable D call. The CDR3 contains 12 residues. Germline CDR1 SGHTA, CDR2 FQGNSA. V shed 7 bases and J shed 3 bases, with 7 bases lying between them. CDR3 protein: CASTDSNQPQHF. CDR3 sequence (DNA): TGTGCCAGCACCGATTCCAATCAGCCCCAGCATTTT.

On this clonotype itself: The junction departs from germline at one end; a sequencing error may be responsible. The chain joins TRBV7-7 to TRBJ2-3; 10 nucleotides match TRBD2. The germline V gene has CDR1 SSHAT and CDR2 FNYEAQ (reference sequence). This CDR3 comprises 15 residues. The CDR3 spells CASSPSGSHTGTQYF. DNA for the CDR3: TGTGCTAGCAGCCCTAGCGGGAGCCACACAGGTACGCAGTATTTT.

This clonotype came up a few times. The chain couples TRBV5-1 to TRBJ2-5, with 8 bases lining up with TRBD1. Germline-derived CDR1 and CDR2 are SGHRS and YFSETQ. The CDR3 contains 14 residues. V was pared by 7 bases and J by 2 bases, with 7 bases of the junction left unmatched. CDR3 coding DNA: TGCGCCAGCCGGGACAGGCTAACACAAGAGACCCAGTACTTC. This sequence encodes CASRDRLTQETQYF.

This rearrangement joins TRBV5-4 to TRBJ1-2; no reliable D call. Germline-derived CDR1 and CDR2 are SGHNT and YYREEE (reference sequence). The CDR3 runs to 16 residues. V gave up 4 bases and J gave up 6 bases, with 22 bases separating them. The CDR3 nucleotides read TGTGCCAGCAGCCATTTCCCATCCGGCCCAGGTCATGGCTACACCTTC. Its protein product is CASSHFPSGPGHGYTF.

V gene TRBV3-1 combines with J gene TRBJ2-5, with 11 bases matching TRBD1. Germline V CDR1 and CDR2: LGHDT, YNNKEL (reference sequence). CDR3 size: 14 residues. V gave up 8 bases and J gave up 4 bases; unmatched junction bases: 6. The CDR3 sequence is CASHGTGGGETQYF. As DNA, the CDR3 is TGTGCCAGCCATGGGACAGGGGGAGGAGAGACCCAGTACTTC.

The chain is built from TRBV7-2 and TRBJ2-7; the D is unclear. This CDR3 region has 14 residues. The V end lost 5 bases, the J end lost 1 base, and 12 bases lay between the germline ends. CDR1 is SGHTA, CDR2 FQGNSA, per germline. The CDR3 protein is CASSRTVGSYEQYF. DNA for the CDR3: TGTGCCAGCAGCAGAACAGTGGGGTCCTACGAGCAGTACTTC.

This clonotype came up many times. The V call is TRBV7-3, the J call TRBJ2-6; 10 nucleotides line up with TRBD1. The V gene's germline CDR1 is SGHTA and CDR2 FQGTGA. Unmatched junction bases numbered 4, after V lost 3 bases and J lost 2 bases. The CDR3 is made up of 17 amino acids. CDR3 amino acids: CASSLGQGITGANVLTF. CDR3 nucleotide sequence: TGTGCCAGCAGCTTGGGACAGGGGATTACTGGGGCCAACGTCCTGACTTTC.

The CDR3 bases are TGTGCCAGCAGCCAAGGGACAGGGAATCGCGGGGAGCTGTTTTTT. It codes for CASSQGTGNRGELFF. The chain is built from TRBV3-1 and TRBJ2-2, with 8 positions matching TRBD1. J lost 7 bases, V lost 1 base, and 5 bases had no gene match. Germline V gene data show CDR1 as LGHDT and CDR2 as YNNKEL (reference sequence). The CDR3 covers 15 residues.

V and J are TRBV20-1 and TRBJ2-1, with 9 bases identical to TRBD2. The length of the CDR3 is 16 residues. V was clipped by 0 bases and J by 4 bases; unmatched bases: 7. The V gene's germline CDR1 is DFQATT and CDR2 SNEGSKA (reference sequence). The CDR3 bases are TGCAGTGCTAGAGAGGCAGCTAGCGGGACTTACAATGAGCAGTTCTTC. Translated, it gives CSAREAASGTYNEQFF.

The V and J genes are TRBV10-3 and TRBJ2-3, with D possibly being TRBD1 (6 bases). V lost 10 bases and J 4 bases, leaving 18 bases between the germline ends. There are 14 residues in the CDR3. Germline-derived CDR1 and CDR2 are ENHRY and SYGVKD. The CDR3 coding sequence is TGTGCCACCACCTCAGGGGTGGGATCAGATACGCAGTATTTT. This sequence encodes CATTSGVGSDTQYF.

This chain links TRBV9 with TRBJ2-3; the D gene could be TRBD1 or TRBD2 (5 bases each). The ends were cut back, 0 bases at V and 0 bases at J, with 8 bases in the middle. The germline CDR1 and CDR2 sequences are SGDLS and YYNGEE. The CDR3 sequence is 15 residues long. The CDR3 sequence is CASSVGGSSTDTQYF. The CDR3 DNA reads as TGTGCCAGCAGCGTAGGGGGGAGTAGCACAGATACGCAGTATTTT.